The 31 T cell receptor beta chains below were found in one sample sequenced in a study of regulatory T cells in long-lasting Graves disease. Time point given: newly diagnosed GD, antithyroid drugs for less than 3 months. Extracted RNA from PBMCs served as the source of the TCR library. The authors built TCR beta libraries using iRepertoire HTBI primers and Arm-PCR of CDR3 regions. MiXCR, run by TCRdb on the multiplex PCR reads, gives a single entry per CDR3 protein. The sample shows 500,000 to 700,000 distinct CDR3 sequences, roughly 15% of them seen only once. These sequences were also reported in another study, on T cells in Graves' hyperthyroidism and ophthalmopathy.

The input for sequencing was peripheral blood mononuclear cells (PBMCs), taken at new diagnosis, from a patient treated with antithyroid drugs. These TCRs come from a woman aged 25 to 39 with Graves disease.

As concerns this clonotype: This could be a read error, since a much larger clone is one nucleotide away. The chain uses TRBV2 and TRBJ2-2; D is uncertain. Germline V CDR1 and CDR2: SNHLY, FYNNEI. The CDR3 has 15 residues. For the CDR3, the DNA is TGTTCCAGCATTACCGACACCCCAGGCACCGGGGAGCTGTTTTTT. It translates to CSSITDTPGTGELFF.

Details on this clonotype: A much bigger clone sits one base away, suggesting this may be a read error. V is TRBV2 and J is TRBJ2-7; D call uncertain. This CDR3 region has 12 residues. With 11 bases removed from V and 2 bases from J, the gap between germline ends came to 13 bases. Looked up from germline, CDR1 is SNHLY and CDR2 is FYNNEI. The DNA of the CDR3 is TGTGCCGGCATCGGTGGACCCTACGAGCAGTACTTC. It yields the protein CAGIGGPYEQYF.

This clonotype was picked up many times. The chain couples TRBV7-2 to TRBJ2-1, with 10 bases lining up with TRBD2. Germline assignment: CDR1 SGHTA and CDR2 FQGNSA. The CDR3 runs to 18 residues. The V and J ends lost 0 bases and 10 bases, in that order; junction bases with no gene match: 15. The CDR3 reads CASSLALPLSSGRGEQFF. The CDR3, as DNA: TGTGCCAGCAGCTTAGCCCTCCCATTATCTAGCGGGAGAGGCGAGCAGTTCTTC.

The V call is TRBV30, the J call TRBJ1-2; 8 nucleotides match TRBD1. V gave up 5 bases and J gave up 8 bases; unmatched junction bases: 13. The CDR3 has 14 residues. CDR1 is GTSNPN and CDR2 is SVGIG in the germline V gene (reference sequence). The CDR3: CAWQRQGRALGYTF. The CDR3 nucleotides are TGTGCCTGGCAACGACAGGGGAGGGCTTTAGGCTACACCTTC.

V and J are TRBV10-1 and TRBJ2-7; D is uncertain. The CDR3 length is 15 residues. V was shortened by 3 bases and J by 3 bases, with 15 bases between the two germline ends. CDR1 is WNHNN and CDR2 is SYGVQD in the germline V gene (reference sequence). The CDR3 nucleotides are TGCGCCAGCAGTGAAGTCCCCAGCGCAAACTACGAGCAGTACTTC. It is translated as CASSEVPSANYEQYF.

The V and J genes are TRBV20-1 and TRBJ2-1; D possibly matches TRBD1 or TRBD2 (5 bases each). Trimming cost V 3 bases and J 2 bases, with 17 bases left between them. This CDR3 has 16 amino acids. Germline V gene data show CDR1 as DFQATT and CDR2 as SNEGSKA (reference sequence). The CDR3 DNA sequence: TGCAGTGCTAGTAACCGGGTGGGGACCACCTACAATGAGCAGTTCTTC. Its protein is CSASNRVGTTYNEQFF.

The chain employs TRBV3-1 and TRBJ2-4, with 9 bases fitting TRBD2. The V gene end was trimmed by 4 bases and the J gene end by 2 bases; junction bases not matched to a gene: 6. In germline, CDR1 is LGHDT, CDR2 YNNKEL (reference sequence). The CDR3 is 16 amino acids. The CDR3 here is CASSRRAGGSKNIQYF. DNA of the CDR3: TGTGCCAGCAGCCGAAGAGCGGGAGGTTCCAAAAACATTCAGTACTTC.

This clonotype was recorded many times. The chain links TRBV10-3 to TRBJ1-6, with D maybe TRBD1 (5 bases). The CDR3 contains 15 residues. From germline, CDR1 is ENHRY and CDR2 SYGVKD. The V gene lost 3 bases and the J gene lost 6 bases, with 12 bases spanning the gap. CDR3 sequence reads: CAISDGAPRNSPLHF. In DNA form, the CDR3 reads TGTGCCATCAGTGATGGGGCCCCGCGTAATTCACCCCTCCACTTT.

The table lists this clonotype with a few counts. V gene TRBV5-1 combines with J gene TRBJ2-3; 11 nucleotides align to TRBD2. With V trimmed by 0 bases and J by 0 bases, 3 bases remained unmatched. The germline V gene has CDR1 SGHRS and CDR2 YFSETQ. The CDR3 length is 17 residues. The CDR3, as DNA: TGCGCCAGCAGCTTGGGACTAGCGGGACCTAGCACAGATACGCAGTATTTT. It yields the protein CASSLGLAGPSTDTQYF.

This clonotype was seen repeatedly, ten times or more. V and J are TRBV29-1 and TRBJ2-1; the D gene could be TRBD1 or TRBD2 (5 bases each). The germline V gene encodes CDR1 SQVTM and CDR2 ANQGSEA. The ends were cut back, 6 bases at V and 1 base at J, with 16 bases in the middle. The CDR3 loop spans 15 amino acids. The CDR3 is CSVGTGTWSYNEQFF. In nucleotides, the CDR3 is TGCAGCGTCGGGACCGGGACCTGGTCCTACAATGAGCAGTTCTTC.

This clonotype showed up just a few times. V gene TRBV20-1 combines with J gene TRBJ1-5, with D hard to call. CDR1 is DFQATT and CDR2 is SNEGSKA in the germline V gene (reference sequence). CDR3 length: 14 residues. Trimming left V 7 bases short and J 4 bases short, with 17 bases between. The DNA of the CDR3 is TGCAGTGTGTCCACGGGTCTGATTAATCAGCCCCAGCATTTT. Translation: CSVSTGLINQPQHF.

Regarding this clonotype: A much bigger clone sits one base away, suggesting this may be a read error. CDR3 sequence: CASSEVLAGSTGTQYF. As DNA, the CDR3 is TGTGCCAGCAGTGAAGTGTTAGCGGGGAGCACAGGTACGCAGTATTTT. This chain uses TRBV2 with TRBJ2-3; 8 bases are shared with TRBD2. This CDR3 has 16 amino acids. CDR1 and CDR2 (germline): SNHLY, FYNNEI.

In this sample, this clonotype turned up once. The chain has TRBV18 and TRBJ2-1; 10 bases are shared with TRBD1. Germline V gene sequence: CDR1 KGHSH, CDR2 LQKENI. The CDR3 covers 15 residues. With 5 bases clipped from V and 7 bases from J, the junction kept 8 bases outside the gene matches. The CDR3 DNA follows: TGTGCCAGCTCATCGGACAGGGGGGGGTCGAATGAGCAGTTCTTC. Protein product: CASSSDRGGSNEQFF.

J is TRBJ2-7 and V is TRBV6-9, with 10 bases matching TRBD2. The CDR3 loop spans 15 amino acids. Germline-derived CDR1 and CDR2 are MNHGY and SVAAGI. Trimming cost V 2 bases and J 0 bases; bases outside gene matches: 1. CDR3 bases: TGTGCCAGCAGTTATCTAGCGGGAGTCTCCTACGAGCAGTACTTC. Protein product: CASSYLAGVSYEQYF.

The V gene is TRBV12-3 or TRBV12-4, the J gene TRBJ2-1, with D possibly matching TRBD2 (6 bases). The V gene lost 6 bases and the J gene lost 0 bases, with 9 bases spanning the gap. The CDR3 length is 14 residues. DNA of the CDR3: TGTGCCAGCAGGCGGGATAACTCCTACAATGAGCAGTTCTTC. Amino acids: CASRRDNSYNEQFF.

The V gene is TRBV7-2, the J gene TRBJ1-4, with D hard to call. Trimming cost V 2 bases and J 7 bases, with 14 bases left between them. Germline CDR1 SGHTA, CDR2 FQGNSA. The CDR3 length is 15 residues. The CDR3 spells CASSLPGRQSEKLFF. The CDR3 DNA reads TGTGCCAGCAGCTTACCGGGCCGCCAGTCTGAAAAACTGTTTTTT.

This clonotype came up a few times. The rearrangement joins TRBV28 to TRBJ1-4; D remains ambiguous. With 1 base removed from V and 4 bases from J, the gap between germline ends came to 7 bases. CDR3 length: 14 amino acids. The V gene's germline CDR1 is MDHEN and CDR2 SYDVKM. CDR3 sequence reads: CASSLLQINEKLFF. Written as DNA, the CDR3 is TGTGCCAGCAGTTTATTACAGATTAATGAAAAACTGTTTTTT.

This clonotype was detected many times. The J gene is TRBJ2-3, the V gene TRBV7-6, with D unclear. The CDR3 contains 13 residues. V was shortened by 4 bases and J by 1 base, with 6 bases between the two germline ends. Germline V gene data show CDR1 as SGHVS and CDR2 as FNYEAQ. Here the CDR3 reads CASSSPGTDTQYF. CDR3 coding DNA: TGTGCCAGCAGCTCCCCGGGCACAGATACGCAGTATTTT. Complete variable domain (other parts from reference TRBV7-6 and TRBJ2-3): GAGVSQSPRYKVTKRGQDVALRCDPISGHVSLYWYRQALGQGPEFLTYFNYEAQQDKSGLPNDRFSAERPEGSISTLTIQRTEQRDSAMYRCASSSPGTDTQYFGPGTRLTVL.

This clonotype was recorded at least ten times. V usage is TRBV27 and J usage is TRBJ1-2, with D perhaps matching TRBD1 (5 bases). Looked up from germline, CDR1 is MNHEY and CDR2 is SMNVEV (reference sequence). This CDR3 is built from 13 residues. V was cut by 6 bases and J by 2 bases, with 10 bases left in between. The CDR3 DNA follows: TGTGCCAGCAGGAGGCAGGGCAACTATGGCTACACCTTC. It specifies CASRRQGNYGYTF.

The chain links TRBV6-1 to TRBJ1-5; 8 bases match TRBD1. This CDR3 spans 17 amino acids. The ends lost 6 bases at V and 1 base at J; junction bases unmatched: 11. Germline V gene data show CDR1 as MNHNS and CDR2 as SASEGT. CDR3 amino acids: CASSPTNRGVSNQPQHF. DNA of the CDR3: TGTGCCAGCAGCCCAACAAACAGGGGGGTAAGCAATCAGCCCCAGCATTTT.

This clonotype showed up many times. This chain links TRBV3-1 with TRBJ1-1; D not certain. The V gene's germline CDR1 is LGHDT and CDR2 YNNKEL (reference sequence). Trimming removed 3 bases from V and 0 bases from J, with 8 bases in between. The CDR3 sequence is 14 residues long. The CDR3 spells CASSHLLLNTEAFF. The DNA of the CDR3 is TGTGCCAGCAGCCACCTTTTACTGAACACTGAAGCTTTCTTT. Full variable domain (outside the CDR3, taken from reference TRBV3-1 and TRBJ1-1): DTAVSQTPKYLVTQMGNDKSIKCEQNLGHDTMYWYKQDSKKFLKIMFSYNNKELIINETVPNRFSPKSPDKAHLNLHINSLELGDSAVYFCASSHLLLNTEAFFGQGTRLTVV.

The V call is TRBV3-1, the J call TRBJ2-2, with 8 bases identical to TRBD1. The CDR3 has 15 amino acids. Trimming removed 2 bases from V and 4 bases from J; junction bases left unmatched: 3. Germline V CDR1 and CDR2: LGHDT, YNNKEL (reference sequence). CDR3 nucleotide sequence: TGTGCCAGCAGCCAATATGGACAGGGCACCGGGGAGCTGTTTTTT. Translation: CASSQYGQGTGELFF.

The V call is TRBV20-1, the J call TRBJ1-4; the match to TRBD1 covers 7 bases. The CDR3 covers 18 residues. Trimming removed 3 bases from V and 7 bases from J; junction bases left unmatched: 20. Per the germline V gene, CDR1 is DFQATT and CDR2 is SNEGSKA (reference sequence). The CDR3 sequence: CSASDKGPGQRRGEKLFF. The CDR3 bases are TGCAGTGCTAGTGACAAGGGGCCGGGACAGCGGCGGGGTGAAAAACTGTTTTTT.

Only one count was recorded for this clonotype. The genes are TRBV30 and TRBJ1-2; D might be TRBD1 (6 bases). CDR3 size: 16 residues. Trimming shortened V by 1 base and J by 4 bases, and 19 bases separated the two germline ends. Germline values: CDR1 GTSNPN, CDR2 SVGIG (reference sequence). The CDR3 DNA is TGTGCCTGGAGTGCGATGACAGGTGACGGAATCTATGGCTACACCTTC. It translates to CAWSAMTGDGIYGYTF.

This clonotype has a count of ten or more. The chain has TRBV11-1 and TRBJ2-1, with D perhaps TRBD1 (5 bases). This CDR3 spans 14 amino acids. Looked up from germline, CDR1 is SGHAT and CDR2 is FQDESV (reference sequence). Trimming stripped 1 base from V and 5 bases from J, with 9 bases between. The CDR3 DNA reads TGTGCCAGCAGCTTAGGCAGGGAAAACAATGAGCAGTTCTTC. Translating gives CASSLGRENNEQFF.

The rearrangement joins TRBV10-2 to TRBJ1-2; D call uncertain. Trimming stripped 4 bases from V and 5 bases from J, with 17 bases between. The germline CDR1 and CDR2 sequences are WSHSY and SAAADI. CDR3 length: 15 amino acids. The CDR3 region is CASSVNSLDGYGYTF. In DNA form, the CDR3 reads TGCGCCAGCAGTGTAAACTCCCTTGATGGTTATGGCTACACCTTC.

This clonotype has only a few counts. V gene TRBV20-1 combines with J gene TRBJ2-1, with D uncertain. The V end was cut by 6 bases, the J end by 4 bases, with 10 bases between. The CDR3 runs to 12 residues. Looked up from germline, CDR1 is DFQATT and CDR2 is SNEGSKA (reference sequence). As DNA, the CDR3 is TGCAGTGCCCTTCGTGGGTACAATGAGCAGTTCTTC. Amino acid sequence: CSALRGYNEQFF.

This clonotype was recorded at least ten times. CDR3: CASSPVPQETQYF. In DNA form, the CDR3 reads TGTGCCAGCTCACCAGTTCCCCAAGAGACCCAGTACTTC. J is TRBJ2-1 and V is TRBV18, with D unclear. The DNA end is a closer match to TRBJ2-5, so the J assignment may be wrong. The germline CDR1 and CDR2 sequences are KGHSH and LQKENI. There are 13 residues in the CDR3.

The sample holds many counts of this clonotype. V gene TRBV18 combines with J gene TRBJ2-7, with D perhaps TRBD1 or TRBD2 (5 bases each). V was clipped by 2 bases and J by 2 bases, with 13 bases between them. The CDR3 runs to 15 residues. CDR1 KGHSH and CDR2 LQKENI come from the germline V gene. The CDR3 DNA is TGTGCCAGCTCACCAAGCCGGGACCGAGCCTACGAGCAGTACTTC. As protein: CASSPSRDRAYEQYF.

This clonotype was counted only a few times. The chain is built from TRBV30 and TRBJ2-7, with 8 bases fitting TRBD2. The germline V gene has CDR1 GTSNPN and CDR2 SVGIG (reference sequence). V gave up 2 bases and J gave up 0 bases; unmatched junction bases: 9. The CDR3 is made up of 16 amino acids. The CDR3 reads CAWSLDAGGGSYEQYF. Written as DNA, the CDR3 is TGTGCCTGGAGTCTAGATGCCGGGGGGGGCTCCTACGAGCAGTACTTC. Drawing the rest from reference TRBV30 and TRBJ2-7, the complete variable domain is SQTIHQWPATLVQPVGSPLSLECTVEGTSNPNLYWYRQAAGRGLQLLFYSVGIGQISSEVPQNLSASRPQDRQFILSSKKLLLSDSGFYLCAWSLDAGGGSYEQYFGPGTRLTVT.

As concerns this clonotype: This sequence may be a read error, since a much larger clone differs from it by one base. The chain links TRBV12-3 or TRBV12-4 to TRBJ2-1, with D unresolved. The CDR3 is 16 residues long. CDR3 DNA sequence: TGTGCCAGCAGTTTTGGGGTCTCGAGCTCCTACAATGGGCAGTTCTTC. The encoded protein is CASSFGVSSSYNGQFF.